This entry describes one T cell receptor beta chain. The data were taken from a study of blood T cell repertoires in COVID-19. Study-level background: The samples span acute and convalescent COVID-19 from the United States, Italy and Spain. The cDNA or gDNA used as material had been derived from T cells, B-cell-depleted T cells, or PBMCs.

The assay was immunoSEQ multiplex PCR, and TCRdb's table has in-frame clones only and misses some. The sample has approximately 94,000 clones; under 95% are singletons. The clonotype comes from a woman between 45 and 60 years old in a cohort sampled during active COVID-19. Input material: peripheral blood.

The CDR3 DNA reads as TGTGCCAGCAGCTTACACCCTCAAGAGACCCAGTACTTC. Its protein is CASSLHPQETQYF. J is TRBJ2-5 and V is TRBV5-5; D uncertain. Deletions cut 2 bases from V and 2 bases from J, with 7 bases between. Per germline, CDR1 SGHKS and CDR2 YYEKEE (reference sequence). This CDR3 contains 13 residues.